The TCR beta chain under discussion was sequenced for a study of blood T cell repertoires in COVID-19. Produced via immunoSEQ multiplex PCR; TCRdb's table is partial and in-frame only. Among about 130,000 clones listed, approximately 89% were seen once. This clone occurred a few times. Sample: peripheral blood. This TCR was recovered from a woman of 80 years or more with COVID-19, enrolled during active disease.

CDR3 in amino acids: CASSQGQGGEKLFF. For the CDR3, the DNA is TGTGCCAGCAGCCAGGGACAGGGCGGTGAAAAACTGTTTTTT. This sequence joins TRBV7-2 and TRBJ1-4, with 9 bases aligning to TRBD1. In germline, CDR1 is SGHTA, CDR2 FQGNSA. The CDR3 runs 14 residues. The junction had 5 bases not matched to a gene; V was cut back by 5 bases and J by 7 bases.